These 5 T cell receptor beta chains came from one sample sequenced in a study of blood T cell repertoires in COVID-19. Assay used: immunoSEQ multiplex PCR; TCRdb lists only in-frame clones, some missing. The table lists 300,000 or so clones, around 92% of them singletons. The material sequenced was PBMCs or T cells enriched from blood (not recorded which). These receptors all come from a woman aged 50 to 60 who had been exposed to COVID-19.

Only one count was recorded for this clone. J is TRBJ1-2 and V is TRBV5-6; possible D gene TRBD1, 5 bases. The CDR3 has 13 amino acids. V lost 0 bases and J lost 4, with 7 bases in between. The germline gives CDR1 SGHDT, CDR2 YYEEEE. DNA of the CDR3: TGTGCCAGCAGCTTGGTTGACAGCTATGGCTACACCTTC. Translated: CASSLVDSYGYTF.

The chain uses TRBV7-8 and TRBJ1-1, with D perhaps matching TRBD1 (6 bases). The germline V gene encodes CDR1 SGHVS and CDR2 FQNEAQ. This CDR3 is 14 amino acids long. Trimming removed 5 bases at V and 5 bases at J, with 15 bases between. The CDR3 here is CASSRTGFETEAFF. CDR3 coding DNA: TGTGCCAGCAGCAGAACAGGGTTTGAGACTGAAGCTTTCTTT. Based on the CDR3 plus reference TRBV7-8 and TRBJ1-1, the full variable domain is GAGVSQSPRYKVAKRGQDVALRCDPISGHVSLFWYQQALGQGPEFLTYFQNEAQLDKSGLPSDRFFAERPEGSVSTLKIQRTQQEDSAVYLCASSRTGFETEAFFGQGTRLTVV.

The rearrangement uses TRBV3-1 (or the pseudogene TRBV3-2) and TRBJ2-5, with D tentatively TRBD2 (6 bases). CDR3 length: 17 residues. Trimming left V 5 bases short and J 3 bases short, with 22 bases between. The V gene's germline CDR1 is LGHDT and CDR2 YNNKEL (reference sequence). The CDR3 sequence is CASSVAALALSKETQYF. CDR3 sequence (DNA): TGTGCCAGCAGCGTAGCGGCTTTAGCCCTTTCAAAAGAGACCCAGTACTTC.

This chain links TRBV27 with TRBJ1-6; 9 bases agree with TRBD1. V gave up 5 bases and J gave up 5 bases; unmatched junction bases: 4. CDR1 is MNHEY, CDR2 SMNVEV, per germline (reference sequence). CDR3 length: 15 amino acids. DNA for the CDR3: TGTGCCAGCAGTCCGGGGACAGGGAATAATTCACCCCTCCACTTT. Protein: CASSPGTGNNSPLHF.

This clone was recorded only once. The chain recombines TRBV27 with TRBJ1-1, with 9 bases fitting TRBD1. The V gene's germline CDR1 is MNHEY and CDR2 SMNVEV (reference sequence). V dropped 5 bases and J dropped 2; count of bases not matched to a gene: 3. CDR3 length: 14 residues. The CDR3: CASSTQGANTEAFF. CDR3 in DNA: TGTGCCAGCAGTACACAGGGGGCCAACACTGAAGCTTTCTTT.